One sample yielded the 8 T cell receptor beta chains listed below, sequenced in a study of shared clonotypes between healthy human individuals (dated by TCRdb to the early 2020s). Library method: the immunoSEQ multiplex PCR assay. TCRdb's version of the immuneACCESS table is confined to in-frame rearrangements and falls short of the full clone set. An unresolved V gene accounts for under half of the shortfall where checked; the remainder is of unknown origin. Here the sample has over 950,000 clones; about 80% occur a single time. The ten largest account for roughly 0.9% of the sample. The material sequenced was memory CD4+ T cells from PBMCs. The sample's cell subset or site, from its label and the paper: CD45RA-negative fraction. Every receptor here comes from a man between 18 and 35 years old in good health. Some clones in this sample may be carry-over from other donors' samples.

The rearrangement links TRBV7-3 to TRBJ2-1; 7 bases map to TRBD2. V was pared by 5 bases and J by 8 bases, with 6 bases of the junction left unmatched. CDR1 and CDR2 from the germline V gene are SGHTA and FQGTGA. The length of the CDR3 is 13 residues. Here the CDR3 reads CASSIGTTHEQFF. In DNA, the CDR3 is TGTGCCAGCAGCATCGGGACTACGCATGAGCAGTTCTTC.

V and J are TRBV28 and TRBJ2-7; 10 bases fit TRBD1. V gave up 4 bases and J gave up 0 bases; unmatched junction bases: 12. The CDR3 consists of 18 residues. The germline V gene encodes CDR1 MDHEN and CDR2 SYDVKM. The CDR3 protein is CASSWKWDRGPSSYEQYF. CDR3 DNA sequence: TGTGCCAGCAGTTGGAAATGGGACAGGGGCCCGAGCTCCTACGAGCAGTACTTC.

The chain combines TRBV6-6 with TRBJ2-1; D gene ambiguous. Germline V lookup: CDR1 MNHNY, CDR2 SVGAGI (reference sequence). The CDR3 is 12 amino acids. Trimming pared 7 bases from V and 10 bases from J, leaving 14 bases between. CDR3 loop: CASTSAPGEQFF. CDR3 DNA sequence: TGTGCCAGCACCTCGGCCCCCGGCGAGCAGTTCTTC.

A few counts support this clone. V is TRBV11-2 and J is TRBJ1-2; TRBD1 agrees at 12 bases. The CDR3 length is 17 residues. CDR1 SGHAT and CDR2 FQNNGV come from the germline V gene. The V and J ends lost 5 bases and 8 bases, in that order; junction bases with no gene match: 15. For the CDR3, the DNA is TGTGCCAGCAGCCTGGGGACAGGGGGCCCACAGGGCAACGGCTACACCTTC. Residues: CASSLGTGGPQGNGYTF.

This chain links TRBV30 with TRBJ1-2; D is unresolved. This CDR3 contains 13 residues. Trimming removed 5 bases at V and 4 bases at J, with 14 bases between. Germline CDR1 and CDR2: GTSNPN and SVGIG (reference sequence). CDR3 sequence (DNA): TGTGCCTGGGTGGAGGGCGGAAGCTATGGCTACACCTTC. It specifies CAWVEGGSYGYTF.

The V call is TRBV28, the J call TRBJ1-4; 7 bases map to TRBD1. The germline V gene has CDR1 MDHEN and CDR2 SYDVKM. This CDR3 contains 15 residues. Trimming removed 1 base from V and 8 bases from J; junction bases left unmatched: 7. The CDR3 bases are TGTGCCAGCAGTTTATCATCAGGGGGAGAGGAAAAACTGTTTTTT. Translated, it gives CASSLSSGGEEKLFF.

This clone was seen a few times. J is TRBJ1-2 and V is TRBV15, with TRBD1 matching over 8 bases. This CDR3 has 14 residues. J gave up 2 bases and V 4 bases, and 3 bases lay outside the gene matches. Germline assignment: CDR1 LNHNV and CDR2 YYDKDF (reference sequence). This CDR3 is CATSTGGQNYGYTF. As DNA, the CDR3 is TGTGCCACCAGCACAGGGGGCCAAAACTATGGCTACACCTTC.

The chain is built from TRBV6-6 and TRBJ1-1; 9 bases are shared with TRBD1. Losses at the gene ends were 5 bases for V and 5 bases for J; bases not matched to a gene: 9. This CDR3 is 15 amino acids long. CDR1 MNHNY and CDR2 SVGAGI come from the germline V gene (reference sequence). This chain's CDR3 is CASSNYRGRGTEAFF. DNA for the CDR3: TGTGCCAGCAGTAACTACAGGGGGCGAGGGACTGAAGCTTTCTTT.